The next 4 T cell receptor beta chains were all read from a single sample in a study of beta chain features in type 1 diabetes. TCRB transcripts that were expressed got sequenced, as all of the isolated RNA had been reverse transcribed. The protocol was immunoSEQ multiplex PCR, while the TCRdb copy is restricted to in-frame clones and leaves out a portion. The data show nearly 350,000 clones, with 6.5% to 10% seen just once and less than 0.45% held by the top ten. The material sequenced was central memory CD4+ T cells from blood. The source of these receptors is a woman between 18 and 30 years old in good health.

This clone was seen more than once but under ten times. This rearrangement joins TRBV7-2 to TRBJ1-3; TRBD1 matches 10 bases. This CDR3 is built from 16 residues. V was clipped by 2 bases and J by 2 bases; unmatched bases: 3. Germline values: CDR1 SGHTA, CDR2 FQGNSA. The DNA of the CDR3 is TGTGCCAGCAGCTTAAGGACAGGGGGGCCTGGAAACACCATATATTTT. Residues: CASSLRTGGPGNTIYF.

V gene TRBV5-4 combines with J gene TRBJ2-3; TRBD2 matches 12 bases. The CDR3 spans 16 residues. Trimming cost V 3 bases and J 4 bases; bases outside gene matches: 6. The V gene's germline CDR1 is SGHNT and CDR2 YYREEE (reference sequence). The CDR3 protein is CASSWGLAGQSDTQYF. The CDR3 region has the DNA TGTGCCAGCAGCTGGGGACTAGCGGGCCAGTCAGATACGCAGTATTTT.

In DNA form, the CDR3 reads TGTGCCAGCAGCGAGGACTGGAACAATGAGCAGTTCTTC. It encodes CASSEDWNNEQFF. The chain links TRBV5-4 to TRBJ2-1, with D possibly being TRBD2 (5 bases). There are 13 residues in the CDR3. CDR1 and CDR2 from the germline V gene are SGHNT and YYREEE (reference sequence). Trimming stripped 4 bases from V and 5 bases from J, with 10 bases between.

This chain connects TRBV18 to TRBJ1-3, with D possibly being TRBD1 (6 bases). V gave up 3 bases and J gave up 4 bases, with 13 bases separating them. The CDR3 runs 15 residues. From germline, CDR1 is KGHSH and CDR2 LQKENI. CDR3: CASSPSGGAGNTIYF. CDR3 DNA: TGTGCCAGCTCACCCAGCGGGGGCGCAGGAAACACCATATATTTT.